This T cell receptor beta chain derives from a study of blood T cell repertoires in COVID-19. At the level of the study: Samples of COVID-19 (acute and convalescent) were obtained from the United States, Italy and Spain. In each case, the material was cDNA or gDNA derived from T cells, B-cell-depleted T cells, or PBMCs.

Study processing details: Amplifying reference gene primers gave estimates of nucleated cell counts. Measured with immunoSEQ multiplex PCR; TCRdb has only the in-frame clones, and not every one. The V and J calls and clone size are taken from that table; D and trimming were inferred from the DNA. The sample records about 370,000 clones, roughly 86% being singletons. This CDR3 has 15 amino acids. V was trimmed by 6 bases and J by 4 bases, leaving 15 bases between them. Germline V gene lookup returns CDR1 PRHDT and CDR2 FYEKMQ (reference sequence). Followed longitudinally, the Seattle patients had been enrolled during active infection.

The clonotype originates from a woman between 25 and 40 years old with COVID-19, enrolled during active disease. The gene calls are TRBV13 and TRBJ2-2; no firm D call. Sequences were obtained from peripheral blood. As DNA, the CDR3 is TGTGCCAGCAGTCTAGTCCATTCGACCACCGGGGAGCTGTTTTTT. This gives the protein CASSLVHSTTGELFF.